This T cell receptor beta chain originates from a study of T cell responses to AZD1222 COVID-19 vaccine. The data were produced by immunoSEQ multiplex PCR, yet TCRdb's version contains in-frame clones alone and is incomplete. The sample has 55,000 to 80,000 clones, 80% to 90% seen once. The clonotype comes from an adult in good health. Sequencing used peripheral blood, obtained on day 0 of AZD1222 vaccination.

The CDR3 DNA follows: TGTGCCAGCAGTTCGACAGGGGGCTTCAGATATGGCTACACCTTC. It translates to CASSSTGGFRYGYTF. The genes are TRBV6-1 and TRBJ1-2, with 10 bases aligning to TRBD1. The trim removed 5 bases at V and 5 bases at J, leaving 8 bases unmatched. Germline CDR1 reads MNHNS; CDR2 reads SASEGT. This CDR3 is 15 amino acids long.